The source of this T cell receptor beta chain is a study of blood T cell repertoires in COVID-19. Background on the study: Some COVID-19 samples were acute and others convalescent; all came from the United States, Italy and Spain. From T cells, B-cell-depleted T cells, or PBMCs came the material, which was cDNA or gDNA.

The CDR3 is made up of 14 amino acids. The germline V gene encodes CDR1 SGHTA and CDR2 FQGTGA. Trimming cost V 5 bases and J 6 bases, with 13 bases left between them. Authors' data handling: Amplification of reference gene primers provided the estimated nucleated cell counts. Data came from immunoSEQ multiplex PCR; TCRdb stores just in-frame clones and leaves some out. The V and J calls and clone size come from that table; D and trimming were worked out from the DNA. The data hold roughly 60,000 clones, with 81% observed a single time. The J gene is TRBJ2-2, the V gene TRBV7-3, with D uncertain. The source is a man aged 80 or over with acute or convalescent COVID-19. Sequences were obtained from peripheral blood. Here the CDR3 DNA reads TGTGCCAGCAGCCCCCTGGTCGAGGCCGGGGAGCTGTTTTTT. Its protein is CASSPLVEAGELFF.